This TCR beta chain was sequenced in a study of neoadjuvant anti-PD-1 for oral cavity cancer. The wider study: Patients without progression got a fourth dose around day 43. Study-level points and caveats: Pretreatment Treg/Th17 ratio correlated inversely with post-treatment tumor clonality.

Cohort: HPV-negative, locally advanced oral cavity squamous cell carcinoma patients. Worth noting for this clone: Its target is not known.

Clones were sequenced by immunoSEQ multiplex PCR, and TCRdb holds only the in-frame ones, with some missing. Of some 15,000 clones listed, approximately 71% are singletons. The TCR sequence derives from a person aged 35-79 years with oral cavity squamous cell carcinoma. The source material was PBMCs, sampled before nivolumab (anti-PD-1) treatment.

The CDR3 DNA is TGTGCCAGCAGCTTCAGCGGGGGTTTGGACACCGGGGAGCTGTTTTTT. Encoded protein: CASSFSGGLDTGELFF. V and J are TRBV9 and TRBJ2-2; 8 bases map to TRBD2. CDR3 size: 16 residues. The J segment lost 3 bases and the V segment lost 4 bases, leaving 8 bases of the junction unmatched. The germline gives CDR1 SGDLS, CDR2 YYNGEE.